This T cell receptor beta chain comes out of a study of blood T cell repertoires in COVID-19. The overall study: Material from acute and convalescent COVID-19 was sourced from the United States, Italy and Spain. PBMCs, B-cell-depleted T cells, or T cells were the source of the cDNA or gDNA that made up the material.

Which cohort a participant joined came from the clinical history participants gave. Assay used: immunoSEQ multiplex PCR; TCRdb lists only in-frame clones, some missing. This table has some 130,000 clones, about 80% appearing once. Sequenced: PBMCs or T cells enriched from blood (not recorded which). The sequence came from a man in his forties with acute COVID-19.

DNA for the CDR3: TGTGCCAGCAGCTCGACAGGGGACTACGAGCAGTACTTC. Translated: CASSSTGDYEQYF. The V and J genes are TRBV11-2 and TRBJ2-7, with 8 positions matching TRBD1. CDR1 and CDR2 (germline): SGHAT, FQNNGV. Trimming took 4 bases from V and 3 from J; bases not matched to a gene: 2. The CDR3 is 13 residues long.